This passage covers 14 T cell receptor beta chains from one sample sequenced in a study of T cells in tuberculosis. Time point defined: new active TB diagnosis, blood taken before or within 7 days of starting treatment. Sequencing was performed with immunoSEQ multiplex PCR; in TCRdb, only in-frame clones are kept and a portion is missing. The repertoire includes tens of thousands of clones, 90% to 95% of them detected once, and approximately 10% sits in the top ten. Sequenced material: PBMCs, taken at tuberculosis diagnosis. The receptors were gathered from an adult with tuberculosis.

The chain joins TRBV19 to TRBJ2-6, with D possibly being TRBD1 (6 bases). Germline CDR1 and CDR2: LNHDA and SQIVND (reference sequence). V gave up 4 bases and J gave up 2 bases, with 15 bases separating them. The CDR3 runs to 17 residues. CDR3 nucleotides: TGTGCCAGTAGTACTACAGGGTACGTCGCTGGGGCCAACGTCCTGACTTTC. Translated: CASSTTGYVAGANVLTF.

This rearrangement joins TRBV9 to TRBJ2-2; 8 bases line up with TRBD1. The V segment lost 3 bases and the J segment 0 bases; nucleotides outside the gene matches: 7. Germline assignment: CDR1 SGDLS and CDR2 YYNGEE. This CDR3 spans 17 amino acids. The CDR3: CASSGVQTGANTGELFF. The CDR3 DNA sequence: TGTGCCAGCAGCGGGGTTCAGACAGGGGCGAACACCGGGGAGCTGTTTTTT.

The chain carries TRBV2 and TRBJ2-7; 8 positions match TRBD1. Germline V gene data show CDR1 as SNHLY and CDR2 as FYNNEI. The CDR3 is 15 residues long. After removal of 7 bases from V and 1 base from J, the junction contained 9 bases not matched to a gene. In DNA, the CDR3 is TGTGCCAGCACCCTGGGACAGGCGTATTCCTACGAGCAGTACTTC. Protein: CASTLGQAYSYEQYF.

This sequence joins TRBV9 and TRBJ2-7, with D uncertain. V was trimmed by 0 bases and J by 1 base, leaving 14 bases between them. This CDR3 has 16 residues. From germline, CDR1 is SGDLS and CDR2 YYNGEE. The CDR3 spells CASSVGDTRPSYEQYF. The CDR3 region has the DNA TGTGCCAGCAGCGTAGGCGACACCCGACCTTCCTACGAGCAGTACTTC.

This chain connects TRBV9 to TRBJ2-5; a weak D match, TRBD2 (6 bases). V was trimmed by 0 bases and J by 2 bases, leaving 8 bases between them. The CDR3 consists of 14 residues. Germline CDR1 and CDR2: SGDLS and YYNGEE. DNA for the CDR3: TGTGCCAGCAGCGTAGGTCGGGGGCAAGAGACCCAGTACTTC. This codes for CASSVGRGQETQYF.

The chain employs TRBV27 and TRBJ2-2; TRBD2 aligns across 13 bases. Germline CDR1 reads MNHEY; CDR2 reads SMNVEV (reference sequence). This CDR3 is built from 20 residues. Trimming at V came to 3 bases and at J to 3 bases, leaving 13 bases not matched to a gene. The CDR3 coding sequence is TGTGCCAGCAGTTTGGGGACTAGCGGGACTCTCGGTCGGGACACCGGGGAGCTGTTTTTT. Residues: CASSLGTSGTLGRDTGELFF.

The genes are TRBV5-1 and TRBJ2-2, with D tentatively TRBD1 (6 bases). This CDR3 is built from 14 residues. V was cut by 5 bases and J by 4 bases, with 12 bases left in between. Germline V CDR1 and CDR2: SGHRS, YFSETQ. The CDR3 region is CASRDTGSTGELFF. The DNA of the CDR3 is TGCGCCAGCAGGGATACAGGGAGCACCGGGGAGCTGTTTTTT.

This chain uses TRBV6-5 with TRBJ1-1; 8 nucleotides match TRBD1. This CDR3 spans 14 amino acids. Trimming removed 7 bases from V and 3 bases from J; junction bases left unmatched: 7. Germline values: CDR1 MNHEY, CDR2 SVGAGI. The CDR3 region is CASISTGGYTEAFF. In nucleotides, the CDR3 is TGTGCCAGCATCTCTACAGGGGGATACACTGAAGCTTTCTTT.

The chain combines TRBV7-2 with TRBJ1-6; D unresolved. The germline V gene encodes CDR1 SGHTA and CDR2 FQGNSA. The CDR3 is made up of 17 amino acids. Trimming left V 3 bases short and J 0 bases short, with 12 bases between. The CDR3, as DNA: TGTGCCAGCAGCTTGGGTGGCCGGAGCTCCTATAATTCACCCCTCCACTTT. This encodes CASSLGGRSSYNSPLHF.

The chain combines TRBV4-1 with TRBJ2-7, with D maybe TRBD2 (6 bases). The CDR3 runs 15 residues. Germline CDR1 is MGHRA and CDR2 is YSYEKL. V was shortened by 1 base and J by 0 bases, with 10 bases between the two germline ends. CDR3 sequence (DNA): TGCGCCAGCAGCCAAGCGGGACTCAACTCCTACGAGCAGTACTTC. Residues: CASSQAGLNSYEQYF.

CDR3 amino acids: CAWTDTYEQYF. In DNA form, the CDR3 reads TGTGCCTGGACAGATACCTACGAGCAGTACTTC. V gene TRBV30 combines with J gene TRBJ2-7; D is unresolved. CDR1 is GTSNPN and CDR2 is SVGIG in the germline V gene (reference sequence). V was trimmed by 4 bases and J by 2 bases, leaving 6 bases between them. The CDR3 has 11 residues.

V and J are TRBV2 and TRBJ1-5, with TRBD1 matching over 8 bases. CDR1 SNHLY and CDR2 FYNNEI come from the germline V gene. With 5 bases clipped from V and 7 bases from J, the junction kept 10 bases outside the gene matches. The CDR3 contains 15 residues. CDR3 sequence reads: CASSKTGAGRQPQHF. The CDR3, as DNA: TGTGCCAGCAGTAAGACAGGGGCGGGAAGACAGCCCCAGCATTTT.

This clone was recorded only once. The chain couples TRBV19 to TRBJ1-5, with D possibly being TRBD1 (6 bases). Germline V gene lookup returns CDR1 LNHDA and CDR2 SQIVND (reference sequence). V was shortened by 3 bases and J by 2 bases, with 11 bases between the two germline ends. This CDR3 has 15 amino acids. CDR3 in amino acids: CASSMGGRGNQPQHF. The CDR3 DNA follows: TGTGCCAGTAGTATGGGGGGGCGCGGCAATCAGCCCCAGCATTTT.

This chain links TRBV5-1 with TRBJ2-1, with TRBD2 matching over 8 bases. Unmatched junction bases numbered 2, after V lost 2 bases and J lost 1 base. The CDR3 covers 15 residues. Germline V gene sequence: CDR1 SGHRS, CDR2 YFSETQ. The CDR3 nucleotides are TGCGCCAGCAGCTTTGAGCGGGAGTCCTACAATGAGCAGTTCTTC. This translates into CASSFERESYNEQFF.